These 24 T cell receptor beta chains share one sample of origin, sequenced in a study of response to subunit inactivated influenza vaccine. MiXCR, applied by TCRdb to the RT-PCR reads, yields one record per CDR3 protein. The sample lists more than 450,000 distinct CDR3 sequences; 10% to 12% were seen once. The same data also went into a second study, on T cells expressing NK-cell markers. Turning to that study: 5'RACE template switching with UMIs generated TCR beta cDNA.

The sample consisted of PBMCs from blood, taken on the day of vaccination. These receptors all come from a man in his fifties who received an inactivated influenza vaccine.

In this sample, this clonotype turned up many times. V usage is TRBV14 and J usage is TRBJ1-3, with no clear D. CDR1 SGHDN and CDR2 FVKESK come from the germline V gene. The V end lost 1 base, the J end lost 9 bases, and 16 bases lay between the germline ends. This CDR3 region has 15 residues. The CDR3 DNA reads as TGTGCCAGCAGCCAAGGGGCAGCTAATCGGGGCACCATATATTTT. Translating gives CASSQGAANRGTIYF.

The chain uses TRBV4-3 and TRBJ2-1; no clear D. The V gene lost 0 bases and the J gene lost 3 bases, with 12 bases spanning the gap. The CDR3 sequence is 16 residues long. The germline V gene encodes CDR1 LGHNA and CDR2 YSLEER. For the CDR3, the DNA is TGCGCCAGCAGCCAAGATGCAGGTACGGGCTACAATGAGCAGTTCTTC. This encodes CASSQDAGTGYNEQFF.

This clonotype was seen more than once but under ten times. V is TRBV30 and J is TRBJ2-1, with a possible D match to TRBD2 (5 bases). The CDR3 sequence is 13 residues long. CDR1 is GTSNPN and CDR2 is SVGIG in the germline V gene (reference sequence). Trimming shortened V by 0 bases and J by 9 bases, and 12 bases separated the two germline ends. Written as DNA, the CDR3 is TGTGCCTGGAGTGTCCATCTAGCAATTGAGCAGTTCTTC. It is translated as CAWSVHLAIEQFF.

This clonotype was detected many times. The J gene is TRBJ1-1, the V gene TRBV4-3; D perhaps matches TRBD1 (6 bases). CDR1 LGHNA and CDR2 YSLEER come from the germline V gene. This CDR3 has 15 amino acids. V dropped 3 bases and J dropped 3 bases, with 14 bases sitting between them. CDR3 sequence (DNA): TGCGCCAGCAGCCAGTCATACAGGGACGACACTGAAGCTTTCTTT. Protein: CASSQSYRDDTEAFF.

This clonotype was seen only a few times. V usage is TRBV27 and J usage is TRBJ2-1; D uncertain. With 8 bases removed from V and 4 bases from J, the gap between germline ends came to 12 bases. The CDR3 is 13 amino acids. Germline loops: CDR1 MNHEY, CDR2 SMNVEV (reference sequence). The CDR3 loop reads CASGRTEYNEQFF. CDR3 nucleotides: TGTGCCAGCGGCCGAACAGAATACAATGAGCAGTTCTTC.

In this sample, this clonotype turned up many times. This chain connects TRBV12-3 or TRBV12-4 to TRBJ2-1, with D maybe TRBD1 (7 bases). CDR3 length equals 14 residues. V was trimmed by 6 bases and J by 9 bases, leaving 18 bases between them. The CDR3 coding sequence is TGTGCCAGCAGCAAGGCAGGGGGGCAAGGTGAGCAGTTCTTC. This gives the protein CASSKAGGQGEQFF.

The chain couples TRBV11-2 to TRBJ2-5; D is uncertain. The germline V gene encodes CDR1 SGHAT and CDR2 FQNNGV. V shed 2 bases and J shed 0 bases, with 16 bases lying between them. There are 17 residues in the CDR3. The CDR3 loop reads CASSLTPAWQYQETQYF. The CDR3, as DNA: TGTGCCAGCAGCTTAACCCCCGCCTGGCAGTACCAAGAGACCCAGTACTTC. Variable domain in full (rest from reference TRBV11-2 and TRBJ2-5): EAGVAQSPRYKIIEKRQSVAFWCNPISGHATLYWYQQILGQGPKLLIQFQNNGVVDDSQLPKDRFSAERLKGVDSTLKIQPAKLEDSAVYLCASSLTPAWQYQETQYFGPGTRLLVL.

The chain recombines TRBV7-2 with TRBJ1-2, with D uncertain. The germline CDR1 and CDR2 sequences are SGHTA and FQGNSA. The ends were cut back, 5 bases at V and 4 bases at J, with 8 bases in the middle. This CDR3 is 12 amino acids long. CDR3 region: CASSPGLYGYTF. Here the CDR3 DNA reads TGTGCCAGCAGCCCCGGCCTCTATGGCTACACCTTC. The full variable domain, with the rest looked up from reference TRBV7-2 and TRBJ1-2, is GAGVSQSPSNKVTEKGKDVELRCDPISGHTALYWYRQSLGQGLEFLIYFQGNSAPDKSGLPSDRFSAERTGGSVSTLTIQRTQQEDSAVYLCASSPGLYGYTFGSGTRLTVV.

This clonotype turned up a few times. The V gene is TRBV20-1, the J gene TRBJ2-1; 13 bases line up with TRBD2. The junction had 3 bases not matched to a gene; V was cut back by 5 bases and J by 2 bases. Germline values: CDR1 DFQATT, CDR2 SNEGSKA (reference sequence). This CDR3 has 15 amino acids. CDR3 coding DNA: TGCAGTGCTCCAGGACTAGCGGGGGCCTACAATGAGCAGTTCTTC. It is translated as CSAPGLAGAYNEQFF.

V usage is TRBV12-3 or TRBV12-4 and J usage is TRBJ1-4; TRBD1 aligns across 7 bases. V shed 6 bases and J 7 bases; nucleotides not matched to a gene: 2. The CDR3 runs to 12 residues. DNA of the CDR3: TGTGCCAGCAGACGACAGGGTGAAAAACTGTTTTTT. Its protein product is CASRRQGEKLFF.

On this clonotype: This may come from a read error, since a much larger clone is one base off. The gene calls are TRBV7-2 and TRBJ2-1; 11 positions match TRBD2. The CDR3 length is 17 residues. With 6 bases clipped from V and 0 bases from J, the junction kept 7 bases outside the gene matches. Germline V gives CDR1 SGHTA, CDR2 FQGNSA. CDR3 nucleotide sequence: TGTGCCAGCAGGTCACAGGGACTAGCGGCCTCCTACAATGAGCAGTTCTTC. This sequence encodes CASRSQGLAASYNEQFF.

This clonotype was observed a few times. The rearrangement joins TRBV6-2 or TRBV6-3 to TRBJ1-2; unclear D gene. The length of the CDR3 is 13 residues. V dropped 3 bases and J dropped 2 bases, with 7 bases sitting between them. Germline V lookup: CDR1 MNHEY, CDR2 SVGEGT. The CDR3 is CASSYLGNYGYTF. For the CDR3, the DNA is TGTGCCAGCAGTTATCTGGGGAACTATGGCTACACCTTC.

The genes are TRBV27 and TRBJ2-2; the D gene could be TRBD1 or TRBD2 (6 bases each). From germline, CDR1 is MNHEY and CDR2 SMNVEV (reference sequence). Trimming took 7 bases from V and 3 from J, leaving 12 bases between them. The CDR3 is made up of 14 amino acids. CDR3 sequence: CASKRGDHTGELFF. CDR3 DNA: TGTGCCAGCAAAAGGGGGGATCACACCGGGGAGCTGTTTTTT.

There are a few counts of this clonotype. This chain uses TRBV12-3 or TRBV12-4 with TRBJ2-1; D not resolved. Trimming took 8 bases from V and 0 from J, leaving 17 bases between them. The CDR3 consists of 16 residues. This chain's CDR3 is CASVPRSEASYNEQFF. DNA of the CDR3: TGTGCCAGCGTACCGAGGTCTGAGGCCTCCTACAATGAGCAGTTCTTC.

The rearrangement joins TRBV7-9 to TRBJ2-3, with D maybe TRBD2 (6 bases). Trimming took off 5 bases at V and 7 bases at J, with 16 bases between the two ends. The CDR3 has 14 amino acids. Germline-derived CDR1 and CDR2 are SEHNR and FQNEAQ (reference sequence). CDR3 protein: CASSTSGEAHTQYF. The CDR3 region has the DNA TGTGCCAGCAGCACCAGTGGGGAGGCTCATACGCAGTATTTT.

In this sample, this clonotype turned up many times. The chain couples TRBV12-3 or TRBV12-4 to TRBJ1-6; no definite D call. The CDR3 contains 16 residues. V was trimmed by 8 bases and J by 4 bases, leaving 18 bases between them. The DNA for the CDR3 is TGTGCCAGCGATCGAGGCCGTGGAAGGTATAATTCACCCCTCCACTTT. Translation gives CASDRGRGRYNSPLHF.

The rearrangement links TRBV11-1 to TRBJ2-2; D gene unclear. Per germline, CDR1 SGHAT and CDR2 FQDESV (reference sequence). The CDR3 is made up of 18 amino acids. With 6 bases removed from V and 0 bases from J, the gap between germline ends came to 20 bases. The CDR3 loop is CASSLRFYSRPNTGELFF. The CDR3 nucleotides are TGTGCCAGCAGTCTCCGCTTCTACTCCCGCCCGAACACCGGGGAGCTGTTTTTT.

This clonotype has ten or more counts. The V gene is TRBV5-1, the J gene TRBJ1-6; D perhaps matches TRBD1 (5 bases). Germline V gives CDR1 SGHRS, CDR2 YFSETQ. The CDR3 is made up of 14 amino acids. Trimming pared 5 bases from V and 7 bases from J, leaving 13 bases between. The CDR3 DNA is TGCGCCAGCAGACAGGAGGAGTACAATTCACCCCTCCACTTT. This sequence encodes CASRQEEYNSPLHF.

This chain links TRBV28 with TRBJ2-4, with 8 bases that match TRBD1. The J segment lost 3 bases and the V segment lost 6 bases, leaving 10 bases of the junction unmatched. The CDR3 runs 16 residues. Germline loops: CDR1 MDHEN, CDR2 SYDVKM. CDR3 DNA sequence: TGTGCCAGCAGATCCCGGACAGGGTTATTCAAAAACATTCAGTACTTC. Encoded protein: CASRSRTGLFKNIQYF.

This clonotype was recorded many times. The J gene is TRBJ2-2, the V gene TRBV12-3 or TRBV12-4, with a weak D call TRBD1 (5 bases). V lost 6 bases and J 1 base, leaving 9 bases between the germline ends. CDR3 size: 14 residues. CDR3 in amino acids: CASRPQENTGELFF. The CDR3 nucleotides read TGTGCCAGCAGACCACAGGAGAACACCGGGGAGCTGTTTTTT.

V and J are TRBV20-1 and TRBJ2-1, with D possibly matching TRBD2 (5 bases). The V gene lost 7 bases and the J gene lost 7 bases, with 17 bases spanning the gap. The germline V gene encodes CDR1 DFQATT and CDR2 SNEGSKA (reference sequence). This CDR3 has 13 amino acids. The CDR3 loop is CSVPRSGWNEQFF. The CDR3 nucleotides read TGCAGTGTCCCCCGGTCGGGGTGGAATGAGCAGTTCTTC.

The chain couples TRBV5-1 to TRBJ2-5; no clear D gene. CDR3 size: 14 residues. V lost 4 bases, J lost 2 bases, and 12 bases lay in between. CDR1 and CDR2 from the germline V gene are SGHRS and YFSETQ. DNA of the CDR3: TGCGCCAGCAGCGTCACTCAAGGACAAGAGACCCAGTACTTC. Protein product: CASSVTQGQETQYF. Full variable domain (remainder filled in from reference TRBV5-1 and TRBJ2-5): KAGVTQTPRYLIKTRGQQVTLSCSPISGHRSVSWYQQTPGQGLQFLFEYFSETQRNKGNFPGRFSGRQFSNSRSEMNVSTLELGDSALYLCASSVTQGQETQYFGPGTRLLVL.

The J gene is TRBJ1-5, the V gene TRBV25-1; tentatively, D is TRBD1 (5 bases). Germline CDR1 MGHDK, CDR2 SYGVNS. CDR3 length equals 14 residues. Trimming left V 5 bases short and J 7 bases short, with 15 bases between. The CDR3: CASSSPGEGQPQHF. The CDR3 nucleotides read TGTGCCAGCAGTTCGCCGGGCGAGGGGCAGCCCCAGCATTTT.

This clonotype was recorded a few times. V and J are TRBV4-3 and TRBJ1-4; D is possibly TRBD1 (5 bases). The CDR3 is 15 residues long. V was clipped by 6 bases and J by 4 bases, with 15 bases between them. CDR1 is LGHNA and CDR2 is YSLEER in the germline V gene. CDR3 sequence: CASRPGTEHNEKLFF. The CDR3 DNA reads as TGCGCCAGCAGGCCCGGGACCGAGCATAATGAAAAACTGTTTTTT.